This section outlines one T cell receptor (beta chain) sequence together with its context. No antigen is known for it. Trimming took 5 bases from V and 5 from J, leaving 10 bases between them. Germline loops: CDR1 LNHNV, CDR2 YYDKDF (reference sequence). The CDR3 is 12 amino acids. The sample originates from a study of cytomegalovirus exposure and HLA in healthy donors. With 60 Vbeta and 13 Jbeta primers, the PCR was carried out. The repertoire was sequenced with immunoSEQ multiplex PCR; TCRdb's copy has only in-frame clones and lacks some. The table has some 170,000 clones, about 72% seen once. While unrecorded immune exposures were likely, the donors were nominally healthy when sampled. Study findings and constraints: Later on, an analysis tied around 17,000 TCR beta sequences to HLA alleles at 0.05 false discovery rate. The investigators catalogued under 200 TCR beta chains as cytomegalovirus-associated.

The V call is TRBV15, the J call TRBJ2-7; perhaps TRBD1 as D (5 bases). This clonotype was sampled from a human donor in good health. Source material: PBMCs. CDR3 sequence reads: CATSPQGDEQYF. CDR3 in DNA: TGTGCCACCAGCCCACAAGGGGACGAGCAGTACTTC.